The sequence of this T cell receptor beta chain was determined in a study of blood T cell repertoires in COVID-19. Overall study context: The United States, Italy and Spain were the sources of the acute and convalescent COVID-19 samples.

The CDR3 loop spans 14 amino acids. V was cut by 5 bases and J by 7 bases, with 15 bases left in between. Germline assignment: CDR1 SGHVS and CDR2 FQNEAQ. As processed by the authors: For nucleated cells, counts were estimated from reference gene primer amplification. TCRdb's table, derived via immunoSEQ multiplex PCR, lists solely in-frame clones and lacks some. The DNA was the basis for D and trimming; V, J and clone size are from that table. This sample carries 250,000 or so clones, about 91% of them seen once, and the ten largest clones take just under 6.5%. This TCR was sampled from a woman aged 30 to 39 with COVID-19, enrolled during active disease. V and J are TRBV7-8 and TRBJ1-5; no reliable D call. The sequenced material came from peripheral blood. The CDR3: CASSPPGERQPQHF. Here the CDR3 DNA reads TGTGCCAGCAGCCCTCCCGGGGAAAGACAGCCCCAGCATTTT.